The rows below give T cell receptor beta chains drawn from one sample of a study of T cell changes during pregnancy in multiple sclerosis. Produced via immunoSEQ multiplex PCR; TCRdb's table is partial and in-frame only. This sample has approximately 100,000 clones, with roughly nine tenths found just once. The material was peripheral blood, obtained after pregnancy. These receptors were taken from a female donor with multiple sclerosis, enrolled in a pregnancy study. Each CDR3 is given with its conserved first and last residue. The D gene is left open where the match is weak. Expanded clones get a size class; other rows say once, few or many, or leave the size out.

j_gene | d_gene | abundance | v_gene | CDR3nt | CDR3aa
TRBJ1-6 | TRBD1 | - | TRBV2 | TGTGCCAGCAGTAAAAGGTTGCAGGGGGATAATTCACCCCTCCACTTT | CASSKRLQGDNSPLHF
TRBJ1-2 | TRBD1 | - | TRBV18 | TGTGCCAGCTCACTACAACAGGGGATCTACACCTTC | CASSLQQGIYTF
TRBJ1-3 | - | - | TRBV29-1 | TGCAGCGTTGATGTCAGGGGAGATGGAAACACCATATATTTT | CSVDVRGDGNTIYF
TRBJ1-1 | TRBD1 | few | TRBV4-1 | TGCGCCAGCAGCCCGACAGGGGTGAACACTGAAGCTTTCTTT | CASSPTGVNTEAFF
TRBJ1-4 | TRBD1 | once | TRBV25-1 | TGTGCCAGCAGGGGGGTTGGTTTCGCCAGGGGGGAAAAACTGTTTTTT | CASRGVGFARGEKLFF
TRBJ2-7 | TRBD1 | few | TRBV14 | TGTGCCAGCAGCCAAGATTGGGGACAGGGATACGAGCAGTACTTC | CASSQDWGQGYEQYF
TRBJ2-2 | - | - | TRBV13 | TGTGCCAGCAGCTTGGAGGGCGGCGGGGAGCTGTTTTTT | CASSLEGGGELFF
TRBJ1-2 | TRBD1 | - | TRBV7-8 | TGTGCCAGCAGCCCCGGGACAGCTCATGGCTACACCTTC | CASSPGTAHGYTF
TRBJ2-7 | - | - | TRBV5-6 | TGTGCCAGCAGCTTGGATCCGGACAGACACCAGCAGTACTTC | CASSLDPDRHQQYF
TRBJ1-3 | - | - | TRBV6-1 | TGTGCCAGCAGTGTGGGGCACACCATATATTTT | CASSVGHTIYF
TRBJ2-5 | TRBD2 | - | TRBV27 | TGTGCCAGCAAAGTGGTAGCGGGGGGGCTAGAGACCCAGTACTTC | CASKVVAGGLETQYF
TRBJ1-1 | - | once | TRBV21-1 | TGTGCCAGCAGCTTAACACAGAGCCCGAACACTGAAGCTTTCTTT | CASSLTQSPNTEAFF
TRBJ2-1 | TRBD1 | - | TRBV2 | TGTGCCAGCATCCCGAACCGACAGGGCTACAATGAGCAGTTCTTC | CASIPNRQGYNEQFF
TRBJ1-2 | - | - | TRBV7-2 | TGTGCCAGCAGCGTCCCGACAGAGAACTATGGCTACACCTTC | CASSVPTENYGYTF
TRBJ2-3 | TRBD2 | - | TRBV27 | TGTGCCAGCAGTTTACTAGCGGGGGGGAAGGATACGCAGTATTTT | CASSLLAGGKDTQYF
TRBJ2-7 | - | - | TRBV14 | TGTGCCAGCAGCCAAGAGCGGGGCCTCTACGAGCAGTACTTC | CASSQERGLYEQYF
TRBJ2-1 | TRBD1 | - | TRBV5-1 | TGCGCCAGCGGGACAGACACTAACAATGAGCAGTTCTTC | CASGTDTNNEQFF
TRBJ2-1 | - | - | TRBV29-1 | TGCAGCGGGACACAGCGTAATACTGAGCAGTTCTTC | CSGTQRNTEQFF
TRBJ2-1 | - | - | TRBV4-1 | TGCGCCAGCAGGCAGGGTGGCTCCTACAATGAGCAGTTCTTC | CASRQGGSYNEQFF
TRBJ2-7 | - | - | TRBV23-1 | TGCGCCAGCAGATCAGGGGATGAGCAGTACTTC | CASRSGDEQYF
TRBJ2-3 | - | - | TRBV13 | TGTGCCAGCAGCTTCCCTAGCCACGACACAGATACGCAGTATTTT | CASSFPSHDTDTQYF
TRBJ1-1 | - | - | TRBV30 | TGTGCCTGGAGTCCGGACGGGGTTAACACTGAAGCTTTCTTT | CAWSPDGVNTEAFF
TRBJ1-1 | - | - | TRBV18 | TGTGCCAGCTCAGCTCGCGGGGGTTCGAGTGAAGCTTTCTTT | CASSARGGSSEAFF
TRBJ1-1 | TRBD1 | - | TRBV14 | TGTGCCAGCAGCCTACTGAGGGGGCGGACTGAAGCTTTCTTT | CASSLLRGRTEAFF
TRBJ2-7 | TRBD1 | - | TRBV7-9 | TGTGCTTATACGGCAGGACAGGGTAAGAGCGAGCAGTACTTC | CAYTAGQGKSEQYF
TRBJ2-5 | TRBD2 | - | TRBV5-6 | TGTGCCAGCAGCTTGGGGCCGCCTAGCGGGGGGTCCCAAGAGACCCAGTACTTC | CASSLGPPSGGSQETQYF